Sequencing of this T cell receptor (beta chain) was carried out in a study of sequential checkpoint blockade in melanoma. This clone was seen only once. Generated by immunoSEQ multiplex PCR, the TCRdb table keeps only in-frame clones and is missing some. The top ten hold around 19% of the sample, which has about 22,000 clones, 65% to 75% seen once. Treatment here: randomized to nivolumab then ipilimumab (arm A) or the reverse (arm B). The V end was cut by 3 bases, the J end by 3 bases, with 16 bases between. The V gene's germline CDR1 is SGHVS and CDR2 FNYEAQ. CDR3 length: 16 amino acids. This TCR came from a human donor with melanoma. Specimen: CD8+ T cells sorted from blood (inferred from file names), collected from a patient given nivolumab and ipilimumab in sequence. V is TRBV7-6 and J is TRBJ2-3, with D maybe TRBD1 (7 bases). CDR3 DNA sequence: TGTGCCAGCAGCTTCACAGGGGAGGTGGTGACAGATACGCAGTATTTT. Amino acids: CASSFTGEVVTDTQYF. The variable domain in full, completed from reference TRBV7-6 and TRBJ2-3, reads GAGVSQSPRYKVTKRGQDVALRCDPISGHVSLYWYRQALGQGPEFLTYFNYEAQQDKSGLPNDRFSAERPEGSISTLTIQRTEQRDSAMYRCASSFTGEVVTDTQYFGPGTRLTVL.